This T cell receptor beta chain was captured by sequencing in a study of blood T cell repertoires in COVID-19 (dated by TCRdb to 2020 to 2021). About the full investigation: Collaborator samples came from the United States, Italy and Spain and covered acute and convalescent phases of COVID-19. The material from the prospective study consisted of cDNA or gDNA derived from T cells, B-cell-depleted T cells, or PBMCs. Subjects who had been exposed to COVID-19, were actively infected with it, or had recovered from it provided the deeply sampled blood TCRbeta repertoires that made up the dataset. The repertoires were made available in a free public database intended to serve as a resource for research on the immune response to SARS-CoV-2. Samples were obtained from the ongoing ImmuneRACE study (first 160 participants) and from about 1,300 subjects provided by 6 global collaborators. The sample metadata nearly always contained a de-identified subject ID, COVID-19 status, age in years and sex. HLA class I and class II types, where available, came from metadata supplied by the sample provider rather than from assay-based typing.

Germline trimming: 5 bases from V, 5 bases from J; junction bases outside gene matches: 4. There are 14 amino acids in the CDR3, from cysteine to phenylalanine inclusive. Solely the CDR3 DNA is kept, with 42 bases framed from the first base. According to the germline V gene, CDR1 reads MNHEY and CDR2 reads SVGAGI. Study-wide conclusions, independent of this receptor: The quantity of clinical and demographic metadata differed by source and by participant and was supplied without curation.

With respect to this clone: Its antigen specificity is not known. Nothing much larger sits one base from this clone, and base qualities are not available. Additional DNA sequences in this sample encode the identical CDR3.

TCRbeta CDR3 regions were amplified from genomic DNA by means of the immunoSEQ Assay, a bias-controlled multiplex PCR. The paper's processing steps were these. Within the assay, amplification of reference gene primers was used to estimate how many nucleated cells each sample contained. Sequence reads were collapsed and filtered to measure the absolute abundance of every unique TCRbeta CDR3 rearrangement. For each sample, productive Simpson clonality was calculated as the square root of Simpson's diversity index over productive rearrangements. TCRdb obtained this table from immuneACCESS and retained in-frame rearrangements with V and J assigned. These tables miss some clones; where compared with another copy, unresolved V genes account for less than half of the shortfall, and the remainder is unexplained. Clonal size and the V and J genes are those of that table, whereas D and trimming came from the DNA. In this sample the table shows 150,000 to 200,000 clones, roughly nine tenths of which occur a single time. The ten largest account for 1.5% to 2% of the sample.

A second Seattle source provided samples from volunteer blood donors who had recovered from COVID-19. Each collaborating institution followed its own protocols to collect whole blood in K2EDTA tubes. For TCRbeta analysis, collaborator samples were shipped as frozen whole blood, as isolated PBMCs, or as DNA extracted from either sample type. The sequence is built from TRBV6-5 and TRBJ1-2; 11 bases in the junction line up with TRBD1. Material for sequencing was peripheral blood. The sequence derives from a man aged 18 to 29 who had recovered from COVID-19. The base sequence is TGTGCCAGCAGTCCGGACAGGGGGCGATATGGCTACACCTTC. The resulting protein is CASSPDRGRYGYTF.